The 16 T cell receptor beta chains presented below share a single source sample, sequenced in a study of T cells after yellow fever vaccination. TCRdb fed the 5' RACE reads into MiXCR, producing one record per CDR3 protein. The profile shows 250,000 to 300,000 distinct CDR3 sequences, 5.2% of them singletons. The sequencing here drew on CD4+ T cells sorted from PBMCs, taken on the day of the yellow fever booster vaccination. The receptors derive from a man aged 18 to 29 who received the YFV17D yellow fever vaccine.

This chain connects TRBV29-1 to TRBJ1-2; D is unclear. From germline, CDR1 is SQVTM and CDR2 ANQGSEA. This CDR3 is 12 amino acids long. Trimming removed 4 bases at V and 6 bases at J, with 12 bases between. The CDR3 nucleotides are TGCAGCGTTGGAGGTCGGGTGAATGGCTACACCTTC. It codes for CSVGGRVNGYTF.

This chain links TRBV20-1 with TRBJ2-5; a possible D gene is TRBD2 (6 bases). The germline CDR1 and CDR2 sequences are DFQATT and SNEGSKA (reference sequence). Trimming took off 8 bases at V and 0 bases at J, with 16 bases between the two ends. This CDR3 is 14 amino acids long. CDR3 in DNA: TGCAGTTTGGTGCGGGGCGCCTACCAAGAGACCCAGTACTTC. Translated: CSLVRGAYQETQYF.

The chain is built from TRBV4-3 and TRBJ2-3; D may be TRBD2 (6 bases). The length of the CDR3 is 15 residues. The germline gives CDR1 LGHNA, CDR2 YSLEER. With 3 bases removed from V and 4 bases from J, the gap between germline ends came to 14 bases. The CDR3 region is CASSQESGSPDTQYF. CDR3 nucleotide sequence: TGCGCCAGCAGCCAGGAATCCGGGAGCCCAGATACGCAGTATTTT.

The V and J genes are TRBV20-1 and TRBJ2-2; no firm D call. Trimming shortened V by 6 bases and J by 1 base, and 9 bases separated the two germline ends. This CDR3 is 13 amino acids long. In germline, CDR1 is DFQATT, CDR2 SNEGSKA (reference sequence). DNA for the CDR3: TGCAGTGCCCTCCTCGAGAACACCGGGGAGCTGTTTTTT. Translating it yields CSALLENTGELFF.

There are many counts of this clonotype. The chain combines TRBV5-1 with TRBJ1-2, with D unresolved. Germline V lookup: CDR1 SGHRS, CDR2 YFSETQ. The CDR3 extends over 13 amino acids. The V end was cut by 4 bases, the J end by 6 bases, with 13 bases between. The DNA for the CDR3 is TGCGCCAGCAGCCTCGATGGGGAAGATGGCTACACCTTC. Translated, it gives CASSLDGEDGYTF.

Only a few counts were recorded for this clonotype. The rearrangement links TRBV28 to TRBJ2-2; D is uncertain. Germline CDR1 MDHEN, CDR2 SYDVKM. This CDR3 contains 12 residues. The V end was cut by 5 bases, the J end by 4 bases, with 5 bases between. The DNA of the CDR3 is TGTGCCAGCAGTACCCCCACCGGGGAGCTGTTTTTT. This translates into CASSTPTGELFF.

In its sample, this clonotype was seen many times. V is TRBV10-3 and J is TRBJ1-5; 11 bases fit TRBD1. Trimming at V came to 5 bases and at J to 4 bases, leaving 4 bases not matched to a gene. This CDR3 region has 15 residues. Germline V CDR1 and CDR2: ENHRY, SYGVKD. CDR3 amino acids: CAISQGQGGNQPQHF. The CDR3, as DNA: TGTGCCATCAGTCAGGGACAGGGGGGGAATCAGCCCCAGCATTTT.

This clonotype has a count of ten or more. V gene TRBV7-2 combines with J gene TRBJ2-1, with D possibly being TRBD1 or TRBD2 (6 bases each). Germline V gives CDR1 SGHTA, CDR2 FQGNSA. V was trimmed by 1 base and J by 15 bases, leaving 13 bases between them. The CDR3 length is 12 residues. In DNA, the CDR3 is TGTGCCAGCAGCTTAGGTGGGGGGCCCTTGTTCTTC. It encodes CASSLGGGPLFF.

This clonotype was counted many times. The V call is TRBV7-9, the J call TRBJ2-2; 7 nucleotides agree with TRBD1. The CDR3 is 15 amino acids. The germline CDR1 and CDR2 sequences are SEHNR and FQNEAQ (reference sequence). Trimming removed 5 bases from V and 2 bases from J; junction bases left unmatched: 5. The CDR3 DNA reads TGTGCCAGCAGCCCGGACAGGCGCAACACCGGGGAGCTGTTTTTT. Translation gives CASSPDRRNTGELFF. Full variable domain (outside the CDR3, taken from reference TRBV7-9 and TRBJ2-2): DTGVSQNPRHKITKRGQNVTFRCDPISEHNRLYWYRQTLGQGPEFLTYFQNEAQLEKSRLLSDRFSAERPKGSFSTLEIQRTEQGDSAMYLCASSPDRRNTGELFFGEGSRLTVL.

This chain uses TRBV4-2 with TRBJ2-4, with D perhaps TRBD1 (5 bases). Germline values: CDR1 LGHNA, CDR2 YNFKEQ. This CDR3 spans 15 amino acids. Trimming cost V 1 base and J 3 bases, with 10 bases left between them. CDR3 sequence reads: CASSQGLQGKNIQYF. For the CDR3, the DNA is TGTGCCAGCAGCCAAGGTTTGCAGGGCAAAAACATTCAGTACTTC.

This clonotype was counted many times. The V and J genes are TRBV7-2 and TRBJ2-3; 8 nucleotides line up with TRBD2. Germline lookup yields CDR1 SGHTA and CDR2 FQGNSA. The CDR3 runs to 16 residues. V gave up 3 bases and J gave up 4 bases; unmatched junction bases: 9. The CDR3 spells CASSLRSSGVPDTQYF. CDR3 sequence (DNA): TGTGCCAGCAGCTTGCGTAGTAGCGGGGTGCCAGATACGCAGTATTTT.

The rearrangement uses TRBV7-2 and TRBJ2-3; D unclear. V lost 1 base and J lost 13, with 15 bases in between. The CDR3 sequence is 13 residues long. The germline gives CDR1 SGHTA, CDR2 FQGNSA. The chain's CDR3 is CASSLVAAPREYF. CDR3 bases: TGTGCCAGCAGCTTAGTAGCAGCCCCTAGAGAGTATTTT.

This clonotype has more than one count but fewer than ten. The genes are TRBV12-3 or TRBV12-4 and TRBJ1-1; 8 bases map to TRBD1. The CDR3 spans 14 residues. V gave up 6 bases and J gave up 1 base; unmatched junction bases: 4. The CDR3 loop reads CASRIRGQNTEAFF. CDR3 nucleotide sequence: TGTGCCAGCAGGATCAGGGGGCAGAACACTGAAGCTTTCTTT.

The chain employs TRBV10-3 and TRBJ2-3, with a weak D call TRBD1 (6 bases). V was pared by 10 bases and J by 0 bases, with 11 bases between. The CDR3 is 13 residues long. The germline gives CDR1 ENHRY, CDR2 SYGVKD. The CDR3 bases are TGTGCCACCTCAGGGGCTAGCACAGATACGCAGTATTTT. Its protein product is CATSGASTDTQYF.

This clonotype has a handful of counts. The gene calls are TRBV4-3 and TRBJ2-1; D gene ambiguous. V was cut by 1 base and J by 1 base, with 14 bases left in between. Germline V gene data show CDR1 as LGHNA and CDR2 as YSLEER. The CDR3 is 17 amino acids. CDR3: CASSQAEWPASYNEQFF. CDR3 nucleotides: TGCGCCAGCAGCCAAGCAGAATGGCCTGCGTCCTACAATGAGCAGTTCTTC.

This clonotype was counted a few times. The chain uses TRBV5-1 and TRBJ2-2, with 7 bases identical to TRBD1. Germline lookup yields CDR1 SGHRS and CDR2 YFSETQ. There are 14 residues in the CDR3. J lost 2 bases, V lost 7 bases, and 5 bases had no gene match. The CDR3 sequence is CASRDSGNTGELFF. The CDR3 nucleotides are TGCGCCAGCCGGGACAGCGGTAACACCGGGGAGCTGTTTTTT.